Listed here are 4 T cell receptor beta chains from one sample, sequenced in a study of cytomegalovirus exposure and HLA in healthy donors (dated by TCRdb to 2015 to 2018). Library construction relied on the immunoSEQ multiplex PCR assay. TCRdb carries this immuneACCESS record with in-frame sequences only. Its versions omit some clonotypes, under half of them owing to an unresolved V gene in the studies checked, with the rest unexplained. For this sample the table gives around 250,000 clones, of which 90% were detected only once. The top ten hold about 0.36% of the sample. Input material: PBMCs. The receptor set was obtained from a woman aged 18-29 years in good health and CMV-seronegative.

The chain carries TRBV5-8 and TRBJ1-5; 11 bases match TRBD1. The CDR3 has 15 residues. J was trimmed by 5 bases and V by 4 bases; bases with no gene match: 5. Germline V lookup: CDR1 SGHTS, CDR2 YDEGEE. The CDR3 bases are TGTGCCAGCAGCGCGGACAGGGGGCTGTATCAGCCCCAGCATTTT. This encodes CASSADRGLYQPQHF.

This chain uses TRBV5-4 with TRBJ1-6, with a possible D match to TRBD1 (6 bases). V was clipped by 4 bases and J by 0 bases, with 14 bases between them. Germline-derived CDR1 and CDR2 are SGHNT and YYREEE (reference sequence). The CDR3 sequence is 17 residues long. The CDR3 here is CASSPRVDSSYNSPLHF. Written as DNA, the CDR3 is TGTGCCAGCAGCCCACGGGTGGACAGCTCCTATAATTCACCCCTCCACTTT.

The chain joins TRBV9 to TRBJ2-1; D is unclear. The CDR3 contains 13 residues. V was cut by 4 bases and J by 5 bases, with 10 bases left in between. The germline V gene encodes CDR1 SGDLS and CDR2 YYNGEE. Written as DNA, the CDR3 is TGTGCCAGCAGCCTCCTTCCTGACAATGAGCAGTTCTTC. Translating it yields CASSLLPDNEQFF.

The gene calls are TRBV6-5 and TRBJ2-1, with 7 bases identical to TRBD2. With V trimmed by 4 bases and J by 0 bases, 3 bases remained unmatched. Germline-derived CDR1 and CDR2 are MNHEY and SVGAGI. The CDR3 is 15 residues long. Here the CDR3 DNA reads TGTGCCAGCAGTTCGAGGACTAGCTCCTACAATGAGCAGTTCTTC. Protein sequence: CASSSRTSSYNEQFF.